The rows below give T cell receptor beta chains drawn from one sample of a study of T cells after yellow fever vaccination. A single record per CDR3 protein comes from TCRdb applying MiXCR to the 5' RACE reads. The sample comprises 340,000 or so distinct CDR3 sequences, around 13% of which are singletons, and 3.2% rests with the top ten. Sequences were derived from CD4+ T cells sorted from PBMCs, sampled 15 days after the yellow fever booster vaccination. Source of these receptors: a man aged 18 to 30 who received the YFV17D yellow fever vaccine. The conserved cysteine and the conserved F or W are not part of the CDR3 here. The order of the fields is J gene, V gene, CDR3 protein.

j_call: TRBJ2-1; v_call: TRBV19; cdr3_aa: ASSIGTSGGVQF
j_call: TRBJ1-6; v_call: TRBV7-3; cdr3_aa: ASSLRGLGSPLH
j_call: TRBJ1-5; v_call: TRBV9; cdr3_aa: ASSAPQGTHSNQPQH
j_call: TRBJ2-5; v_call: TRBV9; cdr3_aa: ASSGTGGRETQY
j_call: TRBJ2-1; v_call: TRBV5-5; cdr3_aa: ASSYNRAGHNEQF
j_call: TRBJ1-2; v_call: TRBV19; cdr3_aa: ASSIATATGYGYT
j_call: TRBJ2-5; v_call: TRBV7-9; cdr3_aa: ASSKDLSETQY
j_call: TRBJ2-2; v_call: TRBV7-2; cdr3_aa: ASSPVANTGELF
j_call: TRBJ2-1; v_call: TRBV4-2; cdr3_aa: ASNRGGFQNEQF
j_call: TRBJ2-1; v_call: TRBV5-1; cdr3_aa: ASSSDRALSYNEQF
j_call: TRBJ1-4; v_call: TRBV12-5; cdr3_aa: ASSKEGQCEKLF
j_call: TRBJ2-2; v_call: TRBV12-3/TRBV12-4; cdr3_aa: ASSFSGELF
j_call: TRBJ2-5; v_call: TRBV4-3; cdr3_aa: ASSLRFAQETQY
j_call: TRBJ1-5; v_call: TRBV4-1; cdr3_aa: ASRSIRASNQPQH
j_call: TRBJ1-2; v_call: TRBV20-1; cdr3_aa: SAHLGLYGYT
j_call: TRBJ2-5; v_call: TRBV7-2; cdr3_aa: ASSSRGAGETQY
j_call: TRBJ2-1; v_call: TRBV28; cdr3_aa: ASSRLQGVVSNEQF
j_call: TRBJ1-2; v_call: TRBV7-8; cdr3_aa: ASSLVPDYGYT
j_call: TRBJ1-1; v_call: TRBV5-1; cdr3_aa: ASSIQGADTEAF
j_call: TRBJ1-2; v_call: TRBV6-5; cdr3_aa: ASSYMRGGFYGYT
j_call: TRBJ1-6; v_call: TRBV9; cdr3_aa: ASSVGGSYNSPLH
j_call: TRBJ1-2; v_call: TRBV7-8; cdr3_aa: ASSLDGKADYT
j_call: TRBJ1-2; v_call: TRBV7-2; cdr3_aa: ASSLDLQGRGYT
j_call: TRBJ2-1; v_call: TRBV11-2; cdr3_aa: ASSLGGTPYNEQF
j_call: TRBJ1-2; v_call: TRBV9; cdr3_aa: ASTPGGGWYGYT
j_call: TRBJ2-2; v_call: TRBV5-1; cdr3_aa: ASSPGTDPTGELF